Below, 23 T cell receptor beta chains from the same sample are listed, as sequenced in a study of T cell repertoires in cytomegalovirus infection. TCRdb re-called the reads with MiXCR, one entry per CDR3 protein. Seen here are roughly 720,000 distinct CDR3 sequences, about 40% observed once, and the top ten hold 2.5% to 3%. The sequenced sample consisted of PBMCs. These receptors came from a human donor in good health (CMV status not recorded). Some clones in this sample may be carry-over from other donors' samples.

This clonotype was observed a handful of times. The V gene is TRBV28, the J gene TRBJ2-1; D might be TRBD2 (5 bases). V was clipped by 5 bases and J by 5 bases, with 19 bases between them. The CDR3 is made up of 16 amino acids. CDR1 and CDR2 (germline): MDHEN, SYDVKM. The CDR3 sequence: CASSEVRGNGNNEQFF. CDR3 in DNA: TGTGCCAGCAGTGAGGTCAGAGGGAATGGAAACAATGAGCAGTTCTTC.

This chain joins TRBV6-6 and TRBJ2-7; 8 bases are shared with TRBD2. CDR1 is MNHNY and CDR2 is SVGAGI in the germline V gene (reference sequence). The CDR3 extends over 16 amino acids. Trimming cost V 2 bases and J 6 bases; bases outside gene matches: 12. The CDR3 region is CASSYPTGLAVLEQYF. The CDR3 DNA reads TGTGCCAGCAGTTACCCAACCGGACTAGCTGTTCTCGAGCAGTACTTC.

J is TRBJ2-7 and V is TRBV2; perhaps TRBD2 as D (6 bases). The V and J ends lost 6 bases and 6 bases respectively, with 12 bases between them. The germline gives CDR1 SNHLY, CDR2 FYNNEI. The CDR3 contains 12 residues. The CDR3 loop reads CASSAGLFEQYF. The CDR3 bases are TGTGCCAGCAGCGCGGGACTCTTCGAGCAGTACTTC.

This clonotype appeared a few times. The chain links TRBV28 to TRBJ2-2; 9 bases map to TRBD1. The CDR3 covers 14 residues. With 7 bases clipped from V and 6 bases from J, the junction kept 6 bases outside the gene matches. Germline loops: CDR1 MDHEN, CDR2 SYDVKM. CDR3 DNA: TGTGCCAGCACTCCTGGGACAGGGCCCGGGGAGCTGTTTTTT. It translates to CASTPGTGPGELFF.

V usage is TRBV14 and J usage is TRBJ1-1; D gene uncertain. From germline, CDR1 is SGHDN and CDR2 FVKESK. This CDR3 comprises 12 residues. V was trimmed by 0 bases and J by 7 bases, leaving 6 bases between them. The CDR3 region is CASSQDWGEAFF. For the CDR3, the DNA is TGTGCCAGCAGCCAAGATTGGGGTGAAGCTTTCTTT.

This clonotype came up a few times. V is TRBV6-5 and J is TRBJ2-7, with D perhaps TRBD2 (6 bases). From germline, CDR1 is MNHEY and CDR2 SVGAGI. The ends were cut back, 6 bases at V and 4 bases at J, with 13 bases in the middle. This CDR3 spans 13 amino acids. The CDR3 coding sequence is TGTGCCAGCAGGGAGGGGCACGTTTACGAGCAGTACTTC. Amino acids: CASREGHVYEQYF.

This clonotype was observed a handful of times. This rearrangement joins TRBV4-1 to TRBJ1-3; D is unresolved. Trimming stripped 1 base from V and 4 bases from J, with 11 bases between. Germline loops: CDR1 MGHRA, CDR2 YSYEKL. The CDR3 has 15 amino acids. CDR3 residues: CASSQGVRPGNTIYF. The CDR3 nucleotides read TGCGCCAGCAGCCAAGGGGTACGGCCGGGAAACACCATATATTTT.

The chain combines TRBV28 with TRBJ2-7; D gene unclear. V was clipped by 6 bases and J by 9 bases, with 15 bases between them. CDR1 is MDHEN and CDR2 is SYDVKM in the germline V gene. The CDR3 runs to 12 residues. In DNA form, the CDR3 reads TGTGCCAGCAGCCTACCCTCGAATAGGCAGTACTTC. Its protein product is CASSLPSNRQYF. Together with reference TRBV28 and TRBJ2-7, the CDR3 gives the full variable domain: DVKVTQSSRYLVKRTGEKVFLECVQDMDHENMFWYRQDPGLGLRLIYFSYDVKMKEKGDIPEGYSVSREKKERFSLILESASTNQTSMYLCASSLPSNRQYFGPGTRLTVT.

V and J are TRBV5-1 and TRBJ2-3; 10 bases are shared with TRBD2. This CDR3 is built from 19 residues. The V gene's germline CDR1 is SGHRS and CDR2 YFSETQ. After removal of 7 bases from V and 1 base from J, the junction contained 18 bases not matched to a gene. CDR3 sequence reads: CASAPLAGVGVTGTDTQYF. CDR3 sequence (DNA): TGCGCCAGCGCCCCGCTAGCGGGAGTTGGGGTAACGGGCACAGATACGCAGTATTTT.

The chain has TRBV24-1 and TRBJ2-1; the match to TRBD1 covers 10 bases. The V and J ends lost 7 bases and 2 bases, in that order; junction bases with no gene match: 4. The CDR3 loop spans 15 amino acids. CDR1 and CDR2 from the germline V gene are KGHDR and SFDVKD. The CDR3 spells CATRPTGGTYNEQFF. CDR3 bases: TGTGCCACCAGGCCGACAGGGGGCACCTACAATGAGCAGTTCTTC.

The chain couples TRBV6-1 to TRBJ1-2; TRBD1 is a possible D gene (5 bases). This CDR3 is 13 amino acids long. Trimming removed 7 bases from V and 5 bases from J, with 14 bases in between. Germline V gene data show CDR1 as MNHNS and CDR2 as SASEGT. The CDR3 nucleotides are TGTGCCAGCATTGGGCAGGGCTATTATGGCTACACCTTC. Translation: CASIGQGYYGYTF.

This clonotype showed up just a few times. The rearrangement links TRBV11-2 to TRBJ2-6, with D hard to call. Germline V CDR1 and CDR2: SGHAT, FQNNGV. V lost 0 bases and J lost 12, with 15 bases in between. CDR3 size: 15 residues. The CDR3 bases are TGTGCCAGCAGCTTAGAGGTAGAGTGGAGATCCGTCCTGACTTTC. Amino acids: CASSLEVEWRSVLTF.

To note about this clonotype: At one of its ends the junction is not consistent with the germline gene, which may arise from a read error. The genes are TRBV7-9 and TRBJ2-5; D is tentatively TRBD1 or TRBD2 (5 bases each). The CDR3 runs to 11 residues. Germline V lookup: CDR1 SEHNR, CDR2 FQNEAQ (reference sequence). The DNA of the CDR3 is TGTGCCAGCAGCTTACTCGGGGCCTCGGACTTC. Amino acids: CASSLLGASDF.

This clonotype was seen a handful of times. The chain couples TRBV10-3 to TRBJ2-2; D gene uncertain. Trimming shortened V by 3 bases and J by 6 bases, and 5 bases separated the two germline ends. The V gene's germline CDR1 is ENHRY and CDR2 SYGVKD. This CDR3 is 12 amino acids long. CDR3 coding DNA: TGTGCCATCAGTGACTCGTCCGGGGAGCTGTTTTTT. Translation gives CAISDSSGELFF.

This rearrangement joins TRBV2 to TRBJ1-2; D gene unclear. The CDR3 totals 16 residues. V gave up 4 bases and J gave up 0 bases, with 15 bases separating them. Per the germline V gene, CDR1 is SNHLY and CDR2 is FYNNEI. In DNA form, the CDR3 reads TGTGCCAGCAGTGCGACGACTGTCGCCGCTAACTATGGCTACACCTTC. Its protein product is CASSATTVAANYGYTF.

This clonotype turned up a few times. The gene calls are TRBV19 and TRBJ1-5; tentatively, D is TRBD1 (6 bases). The CDR3 is 17 residues long. In germline, CDR1 is LNHDA, CDR2 SQIVND (reference sequence). V lost 4 bases and J lost 2, with 18 bases in between. The CDR3 DNA is TGTGCCAGTAGTAATACTCGGACAGCCAGGGGCAATCAGCCCCAGCATTTT. Its translation: CASSNTRTARGNQPQHF.

The chain is built from TRBV7-9 and TRBJ2-7; D is ambiguous. The CDR3 spans 12 residues. Germline V lookup: CDR1 SEHNR, CDR2 FQNEAQ (reference sequence). The V end was cut by 2 bases, the J end by 7 bases, with 9 bases between. DNA of the CDR3: TGTGCCAGCAGCTTACAATTCGGAGAGCAGTACTTC. It is translated as CASSLQFGEQYF.

The V call is TRBV7-6, the J call TRBJ2-1, with 10 bases matching TRBD1. The CDR3 totals 15 residues. Per germline, CDR1 SGHVS and CDR2 FNYEAQ. The V and J ends lost 5 bases and 3 bases, in that order; junction bases with no gene match: 4. The CDR3 sequence is CASSRGQGDYNEQFF. As DNA, the CDR3 is TGTGCCAGCAGCCGTGGACAGGGGGACTACAATGAGCAGTTCTTC.

The sample holds a few counts of this clonotype. V and J are TRBV28 and TRBJ1-2, with 10 positions matching TRBD1. The CDR3 length is 16 residues. The germline V gene has CDR1 MDHEN and CDR2 SYDVKM. V was pared by 5 bases and J by 4 bases, with 10 bases of the junction left unmatched. CDR3 bases: TGTGCCAGCAGTGGGGGGGACAGGGGTTCCAGCTATGGCTACACCTTC. This gives the protein CASSGGDRGSSYGYTF.

The chain combines TRBV5-3 with TRBJ2-5; D might be TRBD1 (6 bases). TRBV5-3 qualifies as an ORF whose function is uncertain. The CDR3 contains 15 residues. The V end was cut by 8 bases, the J end by 5 bases, with 22 bases between. DNA for the CDR3: TGTGCCAGCAGGGCTACAGGGTTTCATCCGGAGACCCAGTACTTC. It encodes CASRATGFHPETQYF.

The V and J genes are TRBV28 and TRBJ1-2, with TRBD1 matching 9 bases. Germline V gene lookup returns CDR1 MDHEN and CDR2 SYDVKM. The junction had 12 bases not matched to a gene; V was cut back by 9 bases and J by 7 bases. The CDR3 is 14 residues long. CDR3: CASINRGRDSGYTF. CDR3 DNA sequence: TGTGCCAGTATTAACAGGGGGCGCGACAGTGGCTACACCTTC.

The J gene is TRBJ1-1, the V gene TRBV5-4, with unresolved D. Germline V lookup: CDR1 SGHNT, CDR2 YYREEE (reference sequence). V lost 2 bases, J lost 4 bases, and 9 bases lay in between. The CDR3 totals 13 residues. CDR3 nucleotides: TGTGCCAGCAGCTTCAATAAGGGCACTGAAGCTTTCTTT. Residues: CASSFNKGTEAFF.

V usage is TRBV10-3 and J usage is TRBJ1-1, with a weak D call TRBD1 (6 bases). The V and J ends lost 4 bases and 1 base respectively, with 13 bases between them. Germline values: CDR1 ENHRY, CDR2 SYGVKD. The CDR3 extends over 15 amino acids. The CDR3: CAISGQAPSNTEAFF. DNA of the CDR3: TGTGCCATCAGTGGACAGGCACCCTCGAACACTGAAGCTTTCTTT.